The clone carrying this T cell receptor beta chain has only a few counts. Its antigen remains unknown. The data were obtained in a study of blood T cells in healthy people across ages. Primers used in a second PCR of about 6 to 11 cycles were a sample-barcoded 5' primer and a J-beta primer mix. MiXCR, applied by TCRdb to the 5' RACE reads, yields one record per CDR3 protein. The sample holds about 640,000 distinct CDR3 sequences; roughly 41% are singletons and the top ten take around 30%. V gave up 5 bases and J gave up 3 bases, with 19 bases separating them. Germline CDR1 reads DFQATT; CDR2 reads SNEGSKA (reference sequence). The CDR3 is made up of 15 amino acids. Findings of the study overall: Unknown donor CMV status possibly confounded expanded clonotype changes. Estimates of diversity drawn from one million T cells were considered underestimates.

The gene calls are TRBV20-1 and TRBJ2-5; D may correspond to TRBD1 or TRBD2 (5 bases each). This TCR was recovered from an elderly man in good health. Sequencing input: blood. The CDR3 region is CSAFPIRGIEETQYF. DNA of the CDR3: TGCAGTGCTTTCCCGATCCGGGGCATTGAAGAGACCCAGTACTTC.